Reported below is one TCR beta chain. The antigen remains undetermined. Using its own MiXCR run on the multiplex PCR reads, TCRdb lists one record per CDR3 protein. Altogether 130,000 or so distinct CDR3 sequences are present, around 20% being singletons, with the ten largest covering around 2.2%. The CDR3 is 12 amino acids. V shed 6 bases, J shed 10 bases, and the junction held 5 bases outside the gene matches. The germline V gene has CDR1 MDHEN and CDR2 SYDVKM. Axillary draining lymph nodes of breast cancer patients supplied the node samples. The data derive from a study of breast tumors, draining lymph nodes, adjacent tissues. Whole-study findings and limits: Compared with basal-like, luminal-like tumors shared significantly more repertoire with nontumor tissue. Tumor T cell lymph node origin was a supported hypothesis, not proven.

The chain couples TRBV28 to TRBJ1-2, with TRBD1 matching over 10 bases. The sample comprised axillary lymph node tissue. This TCR came from a female donor with breast cancer. Some clones in this sample may be carry-over from other donors' samples. In DNA, the CDR3 is TGTGCCAGCAGCCCACGACAGGGGGCCTACACCTTC. This gives the protein CASSPRQGAYTF.